This T cell receptor beta chain was observed in a study of T cell repertoires in aging, cancer and after chemotherapy. Rearranged V-D-J TRB sequences were amplified with a mixed TRB-A/B primer pool. Each CDR3 protein is one row after TCRdb ran MiXCR on the multiplex PCR reads. The data contain roughly 2,500 distinct CDR3 sequences, around three fifths of them singletons. TCR beta rearrangements were amplified from peripheral blood genomic DNA. The germline V gene has CDR1 LNHDA and CDR2 SQIVND (reference sequence). The CDR3 is made up of 13 amino acids. V gave up 7 bases and J gave up 1 base; unmatched junction bases: 4.

This clonotype was sampled from a human donor with a solid tumor. This sequence joins TRBV19 and TRBJ2-7; TRBD1 matches at 7 bases. Sequencing was done on a sample of blood. CDR3 sequence: CASTPTGSYEQYF. DNA for the CDR3: TGTGCCAGTACCCCGACAGGGTCCTACGAGCAGTACTTC.